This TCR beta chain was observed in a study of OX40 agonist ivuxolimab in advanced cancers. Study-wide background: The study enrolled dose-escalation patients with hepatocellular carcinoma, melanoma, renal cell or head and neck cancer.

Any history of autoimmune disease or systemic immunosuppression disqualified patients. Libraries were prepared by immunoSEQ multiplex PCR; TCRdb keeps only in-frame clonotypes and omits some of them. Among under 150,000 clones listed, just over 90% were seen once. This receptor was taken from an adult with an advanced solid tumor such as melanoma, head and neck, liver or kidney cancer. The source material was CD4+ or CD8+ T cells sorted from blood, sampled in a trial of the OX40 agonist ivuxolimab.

DNA of the CDR3: TGTGCCAGCAGGGGACAGGGGGAGGGCACTGAAGCTTTCTTT. Amino acid sequence: CASRGQGEGTEAFF. The V and J genes are TRBV28 and TRBJ1-1; TRBD1 matches 11 bases. CDR1 MDHEN and CDR2 SYDVKM come from the germline V gene. With V trimmed by 6 bases and J by 4 bases, 4 bases remained unmatched. The CDR3 is 14 amino acids. Full variable domain (rest looked up from reference TRBV28 and TRBJ1-1): DVKVTQSSRYLVKRTGEKVFLECVQDMDHENMFWYRQDPGLGLRLIYFSYDVKMKEKGDIPEGYSVSREKKERFSLILESASTNQTSMYLCASRGQGEGTEAFFGQGTRLTVV.